The rows below give T cell receptor beta chains drawn from one sample of a study of blood T cell repertoires in COVID-19. Sequencing was performed with immunoSEQ multiplex PCR; in TCRdb, only in-frame clones are kept and a portion is missing. This table holds 200,000 to 250,000 clones, around three quarters found once. Sequencing was performed on peripheral blood. All receptors come from a woman in her 70s with acute or convalescent COVID-19. Both conserved end residues are part of each CDR3. The D gene is left open where the match is weak. Size is stated for part of the rows, as once, few or many counts, or as a class when the clone is expanded.

>NA|TRBJ2-4|TRBV3-1/TRBV3-2|TRBD1
TGTGCCAGCAGCCACCCAGGGGGCGCGTCCAAAAACATTCAGTACTTC
CASSHPGGASKNIQYF
>NA|TRBJ2-5|TRBV7-2|NA
TGTGCCAGCAGCTCGGACTTGGAGACCCAGTACTTC
CASSSDLETQYF
>NA|TRBJ2-3|TRBV11-3|TRBD2
TGTGCCAGCAGCTCGGGACTAGCGGGAGGGATTGATACGCAGTATTTT
CASSSGLAGGIDTQYF
>once|TRBJ2-1|TRBV5-6|NA
TGTGCCAGCAGCTTACCGTCGAACTTCAATGAGCAGTTCTTC
CASSLPSNFNEQFF
>NA|TRBJ2-7|TRBV5-6|NA
TGTGCCAGCAGCTTGGGACAGAGATACTACGAGCAGTACTTC
CASSLGQRYYEQYF
>NA|TRBJ2-6|TRBV10-3|TRBD1
TGTGCCATCAGCGGACAGGGAAAACCGGGGGCCAACGTCCTGACTTTC
CAISGQGKPGANVLTF
>medium-sized|TRBJ2-7|TRBV4-2|TRBD2
TGTGCCAGCAGCCGACCCAGGGGGACTAGCGGGAGGGGCGAGCAGTACTTC
CASSRPRGTSGRGEQYF
>NA|TRBJ2-2|TRBV5-1|NA
TGCGCCAGCAGCCCTCTCCCCGGACAACGAACCGGGGAGCTGTTTTTT
CASSPLPGQRTGELFF
>few|TRBJ2-7|TRBV3-1/TRBV3-2|TRBD2
TGTGCCAGCAGCCAAGGAAGCGGGGGTTACGAGCAGTACTTC
CASSQGSGGYEQYF
>NA|TRBJ2-7|TRBV11-2|TRBD2
TGTGCCAGCAGCTTAGATAGTGTGACTAGCGACGAGCAGTACTTC
CASSLDSVTSDEQYF
>NA|TRBJ1-1|TRBV19|NA
TGTGCCAGTAGTATAGATGCCCAGTTGCTTACTGAAGCTTTCTTT
CASSIDAQLLTEAFF
>NA|TRBJ1-4|TRBV2|NA
TGTGCCAGCAGTGGGGCCGCCGCAACTAATGAAAAACTGTTTTTT
CASSGAAATNEKLFF
>NA|TRBJ2-1|TRBV6-5|TRBD2
TGTGCCAGCAGAACCGGGACTAGCGGGGGTGAGCAGTTCTTC
CASRTGTSGGEQFF
>NA|TRBJ1-5|TRBV28|TRBD1
TGTGCCAGCAGTAACCGGGACAGGGGTCAGCCCCAGCATTTT
CASSNRDRGQPQHF
>NA|TRBJ2-3|TRBV27|TRBD2
TGTGCCAGCAGTTTTGTAGGGGCGGGCCGGACTAGCGGGAGGTATAGCACAGATACGCAGTATTTT
CASSFVGAGRTSGRYSTDTQYF
>NA|TRBJ2-5|TRBV5-5|TRBD1
TGTGCCAGCAGCTCGGACAGGGCGGAGACCCAGTACTTC
CASSSDRAETQYF
>NA|TRBJ2-1|TRBV9|TRBD2
TGTGCCAGCAGCCCCCGCTACTTGACTAGCGGGAGGAGCTCCTACAATGAGCAGTTCTTC
CASSPRYLTSGRSSYNEQFF
>NA|TRBJ2-7|TRBV28|NA
TGTGCCAGCAGTTTATCCCCAACCTTTTCTAGCGCCGTCTACGAGCAGTACTTC
CASSLSPTFSSAVYEQYF
>many|TRBJ1-2|TRBV2|NA
TGTGCCAGCAGTGAGTTGGTACAGGTCAACTATGGCTACACCTTC
CASSELVQVNYGYTF
>NA|TRBJ2-7|TRBV28|TRBD1
TGTGCCAGCAGTTCCGGACAGGACTTCACCTACGAGCAGTACTTC
CASSSGQDFTYEQYF
>NA|TRBJ2-1|TRBV7-3|TRBD2
TGTGCCAGCAGCTCGGGACTAGCGGGATCCGAGGAGCAGTTCTTC
CASSSGLAGSEEQFF
>NA|TRBJ2-1|TRBV7-2|TRBD2
TGTGCCAGCAGCTTAATGACTAGCGGGAGGAGTAGGAATGAGCAGTTCTTC
CASSLMTSGRSRNEQFF
>NA|TRBJ1-5|TRBV3-1/TRBV3-2|NA
TGTGCCAGCAGCCAAGATACGAGGGCCGGTCAGCCCCAGCATTTT
CASSQDTRAGQPQHF
>NA|TRBJ2-5|TRBV7-2|TRBD2
TGTGCCAGCAGCGGTAGCGGGGGGGCCAGGGAGACCCAGTACTTC
CASSGSGGARETQYF
>NA|TRBJ1-4|TRBV4-1|NA
TGCGCCAGCAGCCAAGTCGTCGAAAAACTGTTTTTT
CASSQVVEKLFF
>NA|TRBJ2-3|TRBV18|NA
TGTGCCAGCTCCGTCCAGGGGACGGCGTCAAATACGCAGTATTTT
CASSVQGTASNTQYF
>once|TRBJ2-1|TRBV7-9|NA
TGTGCCAGCAGCTGGAAACTAGTGCCCTACTACAATGAGCAGTTCTTC
CASSWKLVPYYNEQFF
>once|TRBJ2-1|TRBV7-9|TRBD2
TGTGCCAGCAGCTTAACCCTGGGACTAGCTTGGGGAGGTAATGAGCAGTTCTTC
CASSLTLGLAWGGNEQFF
>once|TRBJ2-7|TRBV5-1|TRBD2
TGCGCCAGCAGCCCACACCAAGTAGCGGGCCCCTCCTACGAGCAGTACTTC
CASSPHQVAGPSYEQYF
>NA|TRBJ1-6|TRBV28|NA
TGTGCCAGCAGTCCGTCGGGAAACCATTCACCCCTCCACTTT
CASSPSGNHSPLHF
>NA|TRBJ2-7|TRBV3-1/TRBV3-2|TRBD2
TGTGCCAGCAGCCTCGGGGGGTACGAGCAGTACTTC
CASSLGGYEQYF
>once|TRBJ2-1|TRBV9|NA
TGTGCCAGCAGCCCTCGTAGTCGCGGTGAGCAGTTCTTC
CASSPRSRGEQFF
>NA|TRBJ2-3|TRBV4-2|NA
TGTGCCAGCAGCCAAATGGGGGCACGGAGCACAGATACGCAGTATTTT
CASSQMGARSTDTQYF
>few|TRBJ1-3|TRBV18|NA
TGTGCCAGCTCGCAGCAGGGGATGGGCGGAAACACCATATATTTT
CASSQQGMGGNTIYF
>NA|TRBJ2-3|TRBV6-1|NA
TGTGCCAGCAGTGACGGCGGTAACACAGATACGCAGTATTTT
CASSDGGNTDTQYF
>NA|TRBJ2-1|TRBV6-6|NA
TGTGCCAGCAGTTACCCAAGCGGAGCTAACAATGAGCAGTTCTTC
CASSYPSGANNEQFF
>NA|TRBJ1-3|TRBV5-4|NA
TGTGCCAGCAGCTTGAACAGAGCCTTCGGAAACACCATATATTTT
CASSLNRAFGNTIYF
>NA|TRBJ2-2|TRBV29-1|TRBD1
TGCAGCGTTGTGACGTGGGGACAGGGGGACACCGGGGAGCTGTTTTTT
CSVVTWGQGDTGELFF
>NA|TRBJ1-5|TRBV5-6|NA
TGTGCCAGCAGCTTGGGGCCCCACAGGGAGCCCCAGCATTTT
CASSLGPHREPQHF
>NA|TRBJ1-1|TRBV2|NA
TGTGCCAGCAACAGGCAAAACACTGAAGCTTTCTTT
CASNRQNTEAFF
>NA|TRBJ2-3|TRBV5-1|NA
TGCGCCAGCAGCTTTGACCGTGCCAAGGGGGATACGCAGTATTTT
CASSFDRAKGDTQYF
>NA|TRBJ2-1|TRBV7-9|NA
TGTGCCAGCAGCTTAGGTCGGGTCCTCCTTGATAATGAGCAGTTCTTC
CASSLGRVLLDNEQFF
>NA|TRBJ2-3|TRBV5-1|TRBD2
TGCGCCAGCAGCTCTGGTGCGCTAGCGGGGAGCACAGATACGCAGTATTTT
CASSSGALAGSTDTQYF
>few|TRBJ1-1|TRBV28|NA
TGTGCCACTCCTTCGTGCCAGGGAACTGAAGCTTTCTTT
CATPSCQGTEAFF
>NA|TRBJ2-1|TRBV29-1|NA
TGCAGCGTTGTGGCCTCCTACAATGAGCAGTTCTTC
CSVVASYNEQFF
>NA|TRBJ2-7|TRBV2|TRBD1
TGTGCCAGCCGGGGACAGGGGATCTCCTACGAGCAGTACTTC
CASRGQGISYEQYF
>NA|TRBJ2-7|TRBV6-4|TRBD2
TGTGCCAGCAATTGGACTAGCGGGAGGGACGAGCAGTACTTC
CASNWTSGRDEQYF
>NA|TRBJ1-6|TRBV27|TRBD1
TGTGCCAGCAGTTCATTGGGACAGATCTATAATTCACCCCTCCACTTT
CASSSLGQIYNSPLHF
>NA|TRBJ2-1|TRBV11-2|NA
TGTGCCAGCAGTTATCAGGAGGGGTTGGGGCAGTTCTTC
CASSYQEGLGQFF
>NA|TRBJ1-1|TRBV19|TRBD1
TGTGCCAGTAGTATCCCCAGGGGGATGGACACTGAAGCTTTCTTT
CASSIPRGMDTEAFF
>NA|TRBJ2-5|TRBV7-2|NA
TGTGCCAGCAGCTCTCGCGGAGGGTTGTATGAGACCCAGTACTTC
CASSSRGGLYETQYF
>NA|TRBJ1-2|TRBV27|TRBD1
TGTGCCAGCAGTTCGGGGACAGGGGGCTACTATACCTACACCTTC
CASSSGTGGYYTYTF
>NA|TRBJ1-1|TRBV10-2|NA
TGCGCCAGCAGGGAGGGGCAAACTGAAGCTTTCTTT
CASREGQTEAFF
>NA|TRBJ2-7|TRBV28|TRBD1
TGTGCCAGCAGCTCATCCACCGAGGGGACAGGGGTCTTC
CASSSSTEGTGVF
>NA|TRBJ2-1|TRBV7-2|NA
TGTGCCAGCAGCTTAGCGGGAGGCAATGAGCAGTTCTTC
CASSLAGGNEQFF
>NA|TRBJ2-7|TRBV6-1|TRBD2
TGTGCCAGCAGTGAAGAGCGGGAGGAATTCTACGAGCAGTACTTC
CASSEEREEFYEQYF
>NA|TRBJ1-3|TRBV6-5|NA
TGTGCCAGCAGTTCTGACAGAGGAAACACCATATATTTT
CASSSDRGNTIYF
>NA|TRBJ2-7|TRBV27|NA
TGTGCCAGCAGTTTCGGACTACTTCCGACCTACGAGCAGTACTTC
CASSFGLLPTYEQYF
>NA|TRBJ2-5|TRBV5-4|NA
TGTGCCAGCAGGGGGGCTACTCCGGCTGAATTAGAGACGCAGTACTTC
CASRGATPAELETQYF
>NA|TRBJ1-5|TRBV10-1|NA
TGCGCCGGAACAGGGTCGGGGCTATATAGCAATCAGCCCCAGCATTTT
CAGTGSGLYSNQPQHF